Listed below are T cell receptor beta chains from one sample, sequenced in a study of blood T cell repertoires in COVID-19. TCRdb's table, derived via immunoSEQ multiplex PCR, lists solely in-frame clones and lacks some. The data contain a few hundred thousand clones, around 85% of them seen just once; the ten biggest clones take up 18%. The sample consisted of PBMCs or T cells enriched from blood (not recorded which). The receptor source for this set is a man aged 35 to 55 who had recovered from COVID-19. Both conserved end residues are part of each CDR3. The D gene is left open where the match is weak.

j_gene,len,v_gene,d_gene,CDR3aa
TRBJ2-1,14,TRBV7-9,TRBD1,CASSPGTDLSGQFF
TRBJ2-1,14,TRBV4-2,-,CASNRFHGDNEQFF
TRBJ1-4,14,TRBV6-2/TRBV6-3,-,CASSSGQSYEKLFF
TRBJ2-2,15,TRBV24-1,TRBD1,CATSDLNRGTGELFF
TRBJ2-1,16,TRBV30,-,CAWSVQLAGPPHEQFF
TRBJ1-1,17,TRBV7-9,-,CASSLALLWGWNTEAFF
TRBJ2-6,13,TRBV15,-,CATQFSGANVLTF
TRBJ2-1,15,TRBV5-1,TRBD2,CASSLIAGGPNEQFF
TRBJ2-2,14,TRBV5-1,-,CAGKRGPSTGELFF
TRBJ1-5,14,TRBV6-5,-,CASSAQGLTWPQHF
TRBJ1-1,17,TRBV13,TRBD1,CASSATYRGSVDTEAFF
TRBJ1-2,17,TRBV19,TRBD1,CASSIGRPGQGIHGYTF
TRBJ2-2,15,TRBV7-2,-,CASSFVQGSTGELFF
TRBJ2-5,17,TRBV5-6,TRBD1,CASSLDRGLMYQETQYF
TRBJ2-3,14,TRBV7-3,-,CASSPSRRGDTQYF
TRBJ2-3,16,TRBV7-3,TRBD2,CASSVTSIASTDTQYF
TRBJ2-3,16,TRBV5-4,TRBD2,CASSFHSGRAGDTQYF
TRBJ2-7,16,TRBV7-2,TRBD2,CASSPHPAGGPYEQYF
TRBJ2-7,15,TRBV5-1,TRBD2,CASSPAGTRSNEQYF
TRBJ2-1,15,TRBV5-1,-,CASSLVGNHYNEQFF
TRBJ2-3,15,TRBV7-3,TRBD2,CASSLAAGVTDTQYF
TRBJ2-7,14,TRBV14,-,CASSQDLASYEQYF
TRBJ2-7,15,TRBV4-1,-,CASSQDKSEGYEQYF
TRBJ2-7,15,TRBV21-1,-,CASSGVGERSYEQYF
TRBJ1-4,15,TRBV9,-,CASSPGGAGNEKLFF
TRBJ1-1,15,TRBV27,-,CASSFSGDWDTEAFF
TRBJ2-1,11,TRBV7-9,TRBD2,CASEGRGEQFF
TRBJ1-6,15,TRBV14,-,CASSQAPAGRSPLHF
TRBJ2-7,18,TRBV5-4,TRBD2,CASSLAEGTSGYSYEQYF
TRBJ2-7,15,TRBV11-1,TRBD1,CASSLEWTGGYEQYF
TRBJ2-3,17,TRBV2,-,CASSEGFSSGLTDTQYF
TRBJ1-4,13,TRBV2,TRBD1,CASGDRARGRLFF
TRBJ2-2,16,TRBV15,TRBD2,CATRTSGRSYTGELFF
TRBJ2-2,17,TRBV27,TRBD2,CASSLAYVGSGGGELFF
TRBJ2-2,22,TRBV12-5,-,CASGLIGIEQGVILFRSGELFF
TRBJ2-1,14,TRBV19,TRBD1,CASSPRGQYNEQFF